Sequencing of this T cell receptor beta chain was carried out in a study of persistence of HIV-infected CD4 T cells. Sequencing used immunoSEQ version 4 in survey mode. Here immunoSEQ multiplex PCR was the method, and the copy in TCRdb shows in-frame clones only, minus some. The sample includes tens of thousands of clones, 75% to 80% seen only once; the top ten take approximately 14%. Overlapping HIV-1 Gag 15-mer peptides at about 1 ug per peptide per mL were used. CD40L-negative CD69-negative CD45RO-high memory CD4+ T cells were sorted as populations depleted of antigen-responding cells. This clone was seen only once. What it recognizes is unknown. The germline gives CDR1 KGHSH, CDR2 LQKENI. V dropped 0 bases and J dropped 3 bases, with 11 bases sitting between them. The CDR3 spans 15 residues.

This specimen was CD4+ T cells sorted from PBMCs after 18-hour stimulation, taken from a patient who received antiretroviral therapy. This clonotype originated in an adult man with HIV who was CMV-seropositive. This chain connects TRBV18 to TRBJ1-2; D remains ambiguous. CDR3 bases: TGTGCCAGCTCACCACCGTCGGTACAGTACTATGGCTACACCTTC. Protein sequence: CASSPPSVQYYGYTF. The complete variable domain, with remaining parts taken from reference TRBV18 and TRBJ1-2, reads NAGVMQNPRHLVRRRGQEARLRCSPMKGHSHVYWYRQLPEEGLKFMVYLQKENIIDESGMPKERFSAEFPKEGPSILRIQQVVRGDSAAYFCASSPPSVQYYGYTFGSGTRLTVV.